Listed below are T cell receptor beta chains from one sample, sequenced in a study of control samples from healthy donors and cancer patients. The protocol was immunoSEQ multiplex PCR, while the TCRdb copy is restricted to in-frame clones and leaves out a portion. The data contain about 86,000 clones, 85% to 95% of them seen just once; the ten biggest clones take up nearly 1.5%. Sequenced material: blood. Every receptor here comes from a woman in her thirties in good health. Each CDR3 is given with its conserved first and last residue. D genes are given only for firm matches. Clone size is not always given. Where it is, it says once, few, many or a class for expanded clones.

abundance: once; j_gene: TRBJ2-7; d_gene: NA; v_gene: TRBV6-1; CDR3nt: TGTGCCAGCAGTGAAGCGTACGGTCCGGAAGAGGAGCAGTACTTC; CDR3aa: CASSEAYGPEEEQYF
abundance: NA; j_gene: TRBJ1-2; d_gene: TRBD1; v_gene: TRBV7-9; CDR3nt: TGTGCCAGCAGCATGCGGGACAGATCGGGCTACACCTTC; CDR3aa: CASSMRDRSGYTF
abundance: NA; j_gene: TRBJ1-1; d_gene: TRBD1; v_gene: TRBV28; CDR3nt: TGTGCCAGCAGTCTGACAGGGTTGAAGGACACTGAAGCTTTCTTT; CDR3aa: CASSLTGLKDTEAFF
abundance: NA; j_gene: TRBJ2-7; d_gene: NA; v_gene: TRBV2; CDR3nt: TGTGCCAGCACCTACTCCCGGGGGGCAAACGAGCAGTACTTC; CDR3aa: CASTYSRGANEQYF
abundance: NA; j_gene: TRBJ1-2; d_gene: NA; v_gene: TRBV28; CDR3nt: TGTGCCAGCAGTGCGACGGGGCGGGGCTATGGCTACACCTTC; CDR3aa: CASSATGRGYGYTF
abundance: NA; j_gene: TRBJ1-4; d_gene: TRBD1; v_gene: TRBV19; CDR3nt: TGTGCCAGTAGTCGTCGATCTGGACAGGCTAATGAAAAACTGTTTTTT; CDR3aa: CASSRRSGQANEKLFF
abundance: once; j_gene: TRBJ2-1; d_gene: TRBD2; v_gene: TRBV7-9; CDR3nt: TGTGCCAGCAGCCAGGGACTAGCGGGTGAGCAGTTCTTC; CDR3aa: CASSQGLAGEQFF
abundance: NA; j_gene: TRBJ2-1; d_gene: TRBD2; v_gene: TRBV29-1; CDR3nt: TGCAGCGTAGCGGGAGTAGGTATATATGAGCAGTTCTTC; CDR3aa: CSVAGVGIYEQFF
abundance: NA; j_gene: TRBJ2-7; d_gene: NA; v_gene: TRBV2; CDR3nt: TGTGCCAGCAGTGTGGAGGTGAGCTCCTACGAGCAGTACTTC; CDR3aa: CASSVEVSSYEQYF
abundance: NA; j_gene: TRBJ2-4; d_gene: NA; v_gene: TRBV4-1; CDR3nt: TGCGCCAGCAGCCAAGTTAACAGGGCAGCCAAAAACATTCAGTACTTC; CDR3aa: CASSQVNRAAKNIQYF